This T cell receptor beta chain was identified during a study of blood T cells in healthy people across ages. Study-wide points: While age rose, TCR beta diversity per million T cells dropped in a roughly linear way. Naive T cell percentage showed a strong correlation with the diversity of TCR beta.

Per germline, CDR1 SNHLY and CDR2 FYNNEI. CDR3 size: 13 residues. Trimming shortened V by 7 bases and J by 11 bases, and 17 bases separated the two germline ends. Using a J-beta primer mix together with a sample-barcoded 5' primer, a second PCR was run for about 7 to 12 cycles. Sequencing of every sample gave 3 million or more CDR3-containing paired-end reads. TCRdb re-analysed the 5' RACE reads in MiXCR, keeping a single row per CDR3 protein. The sample lists more than 800,000 distinct CDR3 sequences, around 26% occurring once. Of note for this clonotype: The antigen remains undetermined.

This TCR derives from an elderly woman in good health. What was sequenced was blood. The rearrangement links TRBV2 to TRBJ1-4; possible D gene TRBD1, 6 bases. The CDR3 sequence is CASNNQGLAKLFF. In nucleotides, the CDR3 is TGTGCCAGCAACAATCAGGGGTTGGCGAAACTGTTTTTT.